This TCR beta chain was found in a study of PD-L1 blockade in urothelial cancer. In the study overall: After treatment start, blood was analyzed at 3 weeks (second dose) and at 6 weeks. Blood samples had a median of around 140,000 T cells, tens of thousands of unique TCRs, and clonality approximately 0.086.

Time point specified: pretreatment peripheral blood. Clones were sequenced by immunoSEQ multiplex PCR, and TCRdb holds only the in-frame ones, with some missing. The sample includes over 100,000 clones, 84% of them seen just once. Germline CDR1 and CDR2: MNHNS and SASEGT. V was cut by 1 base and J by 4 bases, with 23 bases left in between. This CDR3 spans 19 amino acids. The sample here was PBMCs, taken around atezolizumab (anti-PD-L1) treatment. This TCR was sampled from a man aged 50-59 years with urothelial cancer. The rearrangement joins TRBV6-1 to TRBJ1-5, with TRBD1 as a possible D gene (5 bases). For the CDR3, the DNA is TGTGCCAGCAGTGAAGGTCCGGGGGACCCTTCAGACAGAAATCAGCCCCAGCATTTT. Translation: CASSEGPGDPSDRNQPQHF.